Here is one T cell receptor beta chain with its context. Only in-frame clones appear in the TCRdb table, and some are missing; sequencing was by immunoSEQ multiplex PCR. The top ten clones hold roughly 4% of a sample with 95,000 to 150,000 clones, approximately 81% of them seen once. This record belongs to a study of blood T cell repertoires in COVID-19. Germline CDR1 is MNHEY and CDR2 is SVGAGI. V was shortened by 9 bases and J by 6 bases, with 15 bases between the two germline ends. CDR3 length: 13 residues. The chain is built from TRBV6-5 and TRBJ1-5, with TRBD1 as a possible D gene (5 bases). The sequence was obtained from a woman aged 80 or older with acute or convalescent COVID-19. The sequenced sample consisted of peripheral blood. The CDR3 sequence: CASTELQGQPQHF. The CDR3 DNA reads as TGTGCCAGTACCGAACTCCAGGGTCAGCCCCAGCATTTT.